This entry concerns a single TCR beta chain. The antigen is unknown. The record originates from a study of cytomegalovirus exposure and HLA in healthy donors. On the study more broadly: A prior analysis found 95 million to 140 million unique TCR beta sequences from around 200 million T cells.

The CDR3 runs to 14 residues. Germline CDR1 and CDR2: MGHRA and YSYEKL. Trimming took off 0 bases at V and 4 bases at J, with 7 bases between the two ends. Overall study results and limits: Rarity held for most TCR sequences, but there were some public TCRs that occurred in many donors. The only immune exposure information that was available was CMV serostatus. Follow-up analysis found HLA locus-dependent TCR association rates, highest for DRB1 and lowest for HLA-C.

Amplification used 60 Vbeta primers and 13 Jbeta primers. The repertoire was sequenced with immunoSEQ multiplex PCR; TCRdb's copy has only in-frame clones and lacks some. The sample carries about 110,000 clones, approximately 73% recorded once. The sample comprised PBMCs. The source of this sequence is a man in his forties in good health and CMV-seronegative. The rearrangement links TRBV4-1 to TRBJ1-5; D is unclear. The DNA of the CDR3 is TGCGCCAGCAGCCAAGACAGGAATAATCAGCCCCAGCATTTT. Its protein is CASSQDRNNQPQHF.